Described below is a single TCR beta chain sequence and its context. This clonotype has ten or more counts. It lacks a known antigen. No base-level quality is on record; no much larger clone is a single base apart. CDR1 and CDR2, per the germline V gene, are SGHVS and FQNEAQ. There are 15 amino acids in the CDR3, from cysteine to phenylalanine inclusive. Only CDR3 DNA remains: 45 bases, in frame from the first base. V loses 5 bases of germline sequence and J loses 0 bases, and the interval between the two ends is 11 bases. This entry is derived from a study of identical twins (dated by TCRdb to 2016 to 2017). A note on the overall study: TCR alpha and beta repertoires from monozygotic twins, unrelated adults of various ages and cord blood were deep-sequenced to test whether fetal clonotypes persist. To rule out contamination, the twin experiments were replicated at different times with different library preparation protocols.

The study at large found these results: Compared with coincidental sharing between unrelated individuals, out-of-frame TCR alpha sequences shared between twins had an excess of sequences with low generation probability. Out-of-frame TCR alpha sharing in monozygotic twins was systematically underestimated by recombination models, whereas sharing between unrelated individuals was in agreement with the recombination models. A weaker excess of twin sharing was found in beta out-of-frame sequences because the signal-to-noise ratio was lowered by fewer shared sequences. Because the same donors could not be followed over many years, conclusions were based on cross-sectional statistical analysis. Invariant T cells such as MAIT and iNKT could partly confound zero-insertion analyses, although diverse VJ usage argued against such confounding for most clonotypes. Abundant cord blood beta clonotypes had fewer insertions, young adult naive repertoires showed a similar but weaker trend, and memory repertoires showed no such trend.

Only healthy Caucasian donors were included. The twin cohort consisted of three pairs of female monozygotic twins, all aged roughly 18 to 29 years. Miltenyi CD45RO+ enrichment and human naive T-cell isolation kits were used to isolate memory (CD45RO+) and naive T cells from PBMC. Receptors were amplified or captured by 5' RACE. The instrument was an Illumina HiSeq 2000. Template switching added a universal primer binding site, and the final cDNA carried a unique molecular identifier that allowed TCR cDNA molecules to be counted accurately. First-strand cDNA for TCR alpha and beta chains was synthesized from specific primers in the conserved constant-segment region. To control for contamination, every cDNA library carried two barcodes: a SMART-Mk sample barcode plus Illumina barcodes. TruSeq adapter sequences along with Illumina sample barcodes were introduced in two successive PCR steps. Sequencing of the TCR alpha and beta cDNA libraries was done on the Illumina HiSeq platform using custom primers. Per the authors' processing: Unique molecular identifiers were extracted from raw reads with MiGEC, and CDR3 positions were determined with MiXCR. Recombination models were inferred per individual with the repgenHMM and IGoR tools using an EM algorithm. Shared clonotypes were analyzed with the tcR package in R, and sharing was normalized by the product of cloneset sizes. To study raw recombination free of thymic and clonal selection effects, out-of-frame nonproductive sequences were analyzed. TCRdb cleaned the public reads at Q25 with fastp, built clones with MiXCR and kept in-frame beta chains. Rows are unified per CDR3 protein, each entry keeping the most common DNA and genes. It is TCRdb's table, rather than the study itself, that gives the V and J calls and clone size. This sample gives around 300,000 distinct CDR3 sequences in total; 8% to 9% of them show up just once. More than 2% of the sample belongs to the ten largest clones.

Another study also made use of these data, one on yellow fever vaccine responses in identical twins. The second study also describes: According to the authors, the vaccine-induced T cell response in identical twins seemed to be partly convergent and partly specific to each individual. In identical twins, the study followed T cell clones that responded to the vaccine with precision.

This chain is built from TRBV7-8 and TRBJ2-1; no confident D gene assignment can be made. Sequenced material: memory (CD45RO+) T cells sorted from blood. Interpreted using the paper, the cell subset or site label stands for: CD45RO+ enriched T cells. This TCR derives from a woman younger than 35 in good health. The CDR3 reads as follows: CASSPLKLSYNEQFF. DNA sequence: TGTGCCAGCAGCCCACTAAAACTCTCCTACAATGAGCAGTTCTTC.